The 23 T cell receptor beta chains below come from one sample, sequenced in a study of T cell responses to AZD1222 COVID-19 vaccine. Data came from immunoSEQ multiplex PCR; TCRdb stores just in-frame clones and leaves some out. In the table there are some 170,000 clones, around nine tenths of which are singletons. The input for sequencing was peripheral blood, taken on day 0 of AZD1222 vaccination. These receptor sequences come from an adult in good health.

V usage is TRBV30 and J usage is TRBJ1-2, with 12 bases aligning to TRBD1. J gave up 8 bases and V 3 bases, and 7 bases lay outside the gene matches. The CDR3 is made up of 14 amino acids. CDR1 is GTSNPN and CDR2 is SVGIG in the germline V gene (reference sequence). CDR3 DNA sequence: TGTGCCTGGAGGGCCCCGGGACAGGGGGCCGGCTACACCTTC. As protein: CAWRAPGQGAGYTF.

The chain links TRBV9 to TRBJ2-1; 11 bases are a match to TRBD2. From germline, CDR1 is SGDLS and CDR2 YYNGEE. Trimming took 0 bases from V and 5 from J; bases not matched to a gene: 7. The CDR3 contains 17 residues. In DNA, the CDR3 is TGTGCCAGCAGCGTAGCCCTCCTAGCGGGAGGAGACAATGAGCAGTTCTTC. It codes for CASSVALLAGGDNEQFF.

This chain uses TRBV7-9 with TRBJ1-3, with TRBD1 matching 9 bases. The germline V gene has CDR1 SEHNR and CDR2 FQNEAQ (reference sequence). The CDR3 sequence is 19 residues long. V lost 4 bases, J lost 0 bases, and 13 bases stayed unmatched. In DNA, the CDR3 is TGTGCCAGCAGCTACTCCCGGGACAGGGCCCAGAGCTCTGGAAACACCATATATTTT. As protein: CASSYSRDRAQSSGNTIYF.

This clone was seen a single time. The J gene is TRBJ2-3, the V gene TRBV9, with D perhaps matching TRBD2 (5 bases). CDR3 length equals 17 residues. Trimming shortened V by 0 bases and J by 6 bases, and 20 bases separated the two germline ends. Per the germline V gene, CDR1 is SGDLS and CDR2 is YYNGEE. CDR3 bases: TGTGCCAGCAGCGTAGACCCCTCGGGGAAGGGTGGGGATACGCAGTATTTT. Translation gives CASSVDPSGKGGDTQYF.

The V call is TRBV10-3, the J call TRBJ1-6; D is perhaps TRBD1 (5 bases). Trimming removed 8 bases from V and 4 bases from J, with 12 bases in between. The CDR3 consists of 14 residues. Germline CDR1 and CDR2: ENHRY and SYGVKD. The CDR3 bases are TGTGCCATCGGGGCGGGAGATTATAATTCACCCCTCCACTTT. It specifies CAIGAGDYNSPLHF.

This clone showed up just once. The chain recombines TRBV10-1 with TRBJ1-3; no reliable D call. The CDR3 loop spans 13 amino acids. Germline CDR1 reads WNHNN; CDR2 reads SYGVQD (reference sequence). Trimming pared 6 bases from V and 3 bases from J, leaving 9 bases between. The CDR3: CASSLTGGNTIYF. Here the CDR3 DNA reads TGCGCCAGCAGCCTAACTGGTGGAAACACCATATATTTT.

This sequence joins TRBV5-4 and TRBJ1-3; D unresolved. This CDR3 has 16 residues. The germline V gene encodes CDR1 SGHNT and CDR2 YYREEE (reference sequence). V lost 5 bases and J lost 0, with 15 bases in between. The CDR3 DNA reads as TGTGCCAGCAGTAGCCGGGCCCCGAGCTCTGGAAACACCATATATTTT. Protein sequence: CASSSRAPSSGNTIYF.

This chain uses TRBV19 with TRBJ2-2, with 9 bases aligning to TRBD2. This CDR3 spans 14 amino acids. V trimming: 7 bases; J trimming: 6 bases; junction bases outside the gene matches: 6. The germline CDR1 and CDR2 sequences are LNHDA and SQIVND (reference sequence). The CDR3, as DNA: TGTGCCAGTAAGAGAGCGGGAGGTTCCGGGGAGCTGTTTTTT. This sequence encodes CASKRAGGSGELFF.

The gene calls are TRBV29-1 and TRBJ1-2; D is undetermined. The CDR3 has 12 amino acids. The V gene's germline CDR1 is SQVTM and CDR2 ANQGSEA. With 4 bases removed from V and 6 bases from J, the gap between germline ends came to 12 bases. CDR3 sequence reads: CSVGLEVDGYTF. The CDR3 DNA reads TGCAGCGTTGGGCTTGAGGTAGATGGCTACACCTTC. Combining the CDR3 with reference TRBV29-1 and TRBJ1-2 gives the whole variable domain SAVISQKPSRDICQRGTSLTIQCQVDSQVTMMFWYRQQPGQSLTLIATANQGSEATYESGFVIDKFPISRPNLTFSTLTVSNMSPEDSSIYLCSVGLEVDGYTFGSGTRLTVV.

This chain uses TRBV18 with TRBJ1-3; D not resolved. The germline V gene encodes CDR1 KGHSH and CDR2 LQKENI. The CDR3 has 15 residues. The V gene lost 1 base and the J gene lost 0 bases, with 7 bases spanning the gap. The CDR3 region is CASSPQGVSGNTIYF. CDR3 coding DNA: TGTGCCAGCTCACCACAGGGCGTCTCTGGAAACACCATATATTTT.

This clone was found once. This sequence joins TRBV4-2 and TRBJ2-1; no definite D call. The CDR3 extends over 15 amino acids. Germline V gives CDR1 LGHNA, CDR2 YNFKEQ. Between the trimmed V and J ends, which lost 1 base and 2 bases, there was a span of 9 bases. The CDR3 DNA follows: TGTGCCAGCAGCCAAGGACCCACTCCCTACAATGAGCAGTTCTTC. Translation: CASSQGPTPYNEQFF.

This sequence joins TRBV9 and TRBJ2-7; 11 nucleotides align to TRBD1. Germline V gives CDR1 SGDLS, CDR2 YYNGEE. With V trimmed by 5 bases and J by 4 bases, 5 bases remained unmatched. The CDR3 runs to 14 residues. CDR3 DNA sequence: TGTGCCAGCAGAGGGGGACAGGGGGAGTACGAGCAGTACGTC. It encodes CASRGGQGEYEQYV.

The chain is built from TRBV6-2 or TRBV6-3 and TRBJ1-1; D ambiguous. The V gene's germline CDR1 is MNHEY and CDR2 SVGEGT. The CDR3 has 14 residues. V was trimmed by 2 bases and J by 1 base, leaving 8 bases between them. This CDR3 reads CASSYVWENTEAFF. CDR3 nucleotides: TGTGCCAGCAGTTACGTTTGGGAGAACACTGAAGCTTTCTTT.

The chain carries TRBV10-3 and TRBJ1-1; 8 nucleotides line up with TRBD1. The CDR3 loop spans 14 amino acids. V shed 6 bases, J shed 4 bases, and the junction held 7 bases outside the gene matches. Per the germline V gene, CDR1 is ENHRY and CDR2 is SYGVKD. CDR3 region: CAIRGQAGATEAFF. The CDR3 DNA is TGTGCCATCAGGGGACAGGCCGGTGCCACTGAAGCTTTCTTT.

This sequence joins TRBV28 and TRBJ1-2, with 9 nucleotides matching TRBD1. Germline V gene sequence: CDR1 MDHEN, CDR2 SYDVKM. The V and J ends lost 8 bases and 5 bases, in that order; junction bases with no gene match: 6. The CDR3 runs 13 residues. CDR3 in amino acids: CASGTGTTYGYTF. CDR3 coding DNA: TGTGCCAGCGGGACAGGGACCACTTATGGCTACACCTTC.

The V and J genes are TRBV29-1 and TRBJ1-1, with 7 bases identical to TRBD1. Germline loops: CDR1 SQVTM, CDR2 ANQGSEA. This CDR3 has 13 amino acids. V shed 7 bases, J shed 1 base, and the junction held 6 bases outside the gene matches. CDR3 protein: CSGDRAPNTEAFF. CDR3 sequence (DNA): TGCAGCGGCGACAGGGCCCCGAACACTGAAGCTTTCTTT.

CDR3 coding DNA: TGTGCCAGCAGTCCCAGTCAGGGAGGGGCCTACGAGCAGTACTTC. Translation: CASSPSQGGAYEQYF. The chain links TRBV28 to TRBJ2-7; TRBD2 aligns across 7 bases. The CDR3 spans 15 residues. V trimming: 5 bases; J trimming: 2 bases; junction bases outside the gene matches: 9. The germline CDR1 and CDR2 sequences are MDHEN and SYDVKM.

The J gene is TRBJ2-7, the V gene TRBV2, with 8 nucleotides matching TRBD2. The J segment lost 0 bases and the V segment lost 7 bases, leaving 2 bases of the junction unmatched. Germline V gene lookup returns CDR1 SNHLY and CDR2 FYNNEI. The CDR3 spans 13 residues. CDR3 amino acids: CASISGSSYEQYF. The CDR3 DNA is TGTGCCAGCATCAGCGGGAGCTCCTACGAGCAGTACTTC.

The rearrangement uses TRBV7-2 and TRBJ2-7, with 7 bases fitting TRBD1. This CDR3 contains 15 residues. CDR1 and CDR2 (germline): SGHTA, FQGNSA. After removal of 4 bases from V and 1 base from J, the junction contained 7 bases not matched to a gene. The CDR3 DNA reads as TGTGCCAGCAGCTCGAGGACAGGAGGATCCTACGAGCAGTACTTC. Protein: CASSSRTGGSYEQYF.

The rearrangement uses TRBV4-1 and TRBJ1-2, with D perhaps matching TRBD1 (6 bases). Germline CDR1 reads MGHRA; CDR2 reads YSYEKL. V lost 0 bases, J lost 5 bases, and 25 bases lay in between. The length of the CDR3 is 19 residues. The CDR3 region is CASSQEPGGAAGSIYGYTF. The CDR3 region has the DNA TGCGCCAGCAGCCAAGAACCCGGGGGGGCAGCGGGTAGTATATATGGCTACACCTTC.

The rearrangement links TRBV6-5 to TRBJ1-2; no clear D gene. V was clipped by 6 bases and J by 1 base, with 12 bases between them. The CDR3 runs to 14 residues. CDR1 is MNHEY, CDR2 SVGAGI, per germline. CDR3 bases: TGTGCCAGCAGCCGTAGCGGGGATAACTATGGCTACACCTTC. Amino acid sequence: CASSRSGDNYGYTF.

The chain combines TRBV4-2 with TRBJ2-5, with D possibly being TRBD2 (6 bases). CDR3 length equals 14 residues. Germline V CDR1 and CDR2: LGHNA, YNFKEQ. Trimming stripped 4 bases from V and 5 bases from J, with 14 bases between. The CDR3 loop is CASSPQLARETQYF. The CDR3 coding sequence is TGTGCCAGCAGCCCACAACTAGCCCGCGAGACCCAGTACTTC.

This clone was observed a few times. The V call is TRBV28, the J call TRBJ1-1; D is possibly TRBD1 (5 bases). The CDR3 is 14 residues long. Trimming took off 6 bases at V and 0 bases at J, with 11 bases between the two ends. Germline-derived CDR1 and CDR2 are MDHEN and SYDVKM. The CDR3 reads CASSTGNMNTEAFF. CDR3 nucleotides: TGTGCCAGCAGCACAGGTAACATGAACACTGAAGCTTTCTTT.